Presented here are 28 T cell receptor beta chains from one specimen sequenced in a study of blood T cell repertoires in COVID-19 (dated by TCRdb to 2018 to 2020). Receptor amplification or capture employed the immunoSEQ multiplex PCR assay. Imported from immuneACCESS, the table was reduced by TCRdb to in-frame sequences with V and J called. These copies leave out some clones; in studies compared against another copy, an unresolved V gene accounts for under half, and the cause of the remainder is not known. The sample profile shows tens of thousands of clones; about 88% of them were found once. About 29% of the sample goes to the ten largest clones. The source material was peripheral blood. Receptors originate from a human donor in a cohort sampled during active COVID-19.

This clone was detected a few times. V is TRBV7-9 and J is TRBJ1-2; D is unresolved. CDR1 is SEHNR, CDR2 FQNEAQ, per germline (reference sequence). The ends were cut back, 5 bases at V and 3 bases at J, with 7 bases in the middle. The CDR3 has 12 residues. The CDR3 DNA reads TGTGCCAGCAGCGTGGCAGACTATGGCTACACCTTC. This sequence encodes CASSVADYGYTF.

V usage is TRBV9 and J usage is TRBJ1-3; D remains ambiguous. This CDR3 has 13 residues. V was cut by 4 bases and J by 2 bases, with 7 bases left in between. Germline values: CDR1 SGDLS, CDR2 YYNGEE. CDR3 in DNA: TGTGCCAGCAGCCCGGAGGCTGGAAACACCATATATTTT. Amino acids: CASSPEAGNTIYF.

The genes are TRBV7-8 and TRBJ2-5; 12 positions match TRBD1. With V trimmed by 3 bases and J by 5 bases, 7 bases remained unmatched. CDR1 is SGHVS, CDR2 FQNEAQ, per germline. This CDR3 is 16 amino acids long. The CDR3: CASSLMGQGALETQYF. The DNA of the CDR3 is TGTGCCAGCAGCTTGATGGGACAGGGGGCTCTGGAGACCCAGTACTTC.

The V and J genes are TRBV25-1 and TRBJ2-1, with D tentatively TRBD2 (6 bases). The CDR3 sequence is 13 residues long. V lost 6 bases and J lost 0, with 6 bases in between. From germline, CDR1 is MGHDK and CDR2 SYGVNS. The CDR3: CASSGGSYNEQFF. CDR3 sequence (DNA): TGTGCCAGCAGCGGGGGCTCCTACAATGAGCAGTTCTTC.

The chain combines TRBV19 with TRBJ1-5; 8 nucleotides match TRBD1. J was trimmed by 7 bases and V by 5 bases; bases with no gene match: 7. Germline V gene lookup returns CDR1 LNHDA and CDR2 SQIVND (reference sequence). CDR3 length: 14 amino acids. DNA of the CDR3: TGTGCCAGTAGTCTTGGACAGGGAAACCAGCCCCAGCATTTT. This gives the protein CASSLGQGNQPQHF. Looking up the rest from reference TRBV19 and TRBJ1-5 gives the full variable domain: DGGITQSPKYLFRKEGQNVTLSCEQNLNHDAMYWYRQDPGQGLRLIYYSQIVNDFQKGDIAEGYSVSREKKESFPLTVTSAQKNPTAFYLCASSLGQGNQPQHFGDGTRLSIL.

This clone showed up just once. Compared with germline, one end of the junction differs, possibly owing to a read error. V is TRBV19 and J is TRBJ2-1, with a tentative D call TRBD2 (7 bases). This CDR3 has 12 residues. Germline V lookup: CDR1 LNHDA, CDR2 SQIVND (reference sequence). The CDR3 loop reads CASRGGYNEQFF. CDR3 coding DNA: TGTGCGAGTAGGGGGGGGTATAATGAGCAGTTCTTC.

CDR3 DNA sequence: TGTGCCAGCAGTGCCCGGTATAGTGAGCAGTTCTTC. Residues: CASSARYSEQFF. The rearrangement uses TRBV28 and TRBJ2-1; unclear D gene. This CDR3 has 12 residues. Looked up from germline, CDR1 is MDHEN and CDR2 is SYDVKM. V was cut by 5 bases and J by 9 bases, with 11 bases left in between.

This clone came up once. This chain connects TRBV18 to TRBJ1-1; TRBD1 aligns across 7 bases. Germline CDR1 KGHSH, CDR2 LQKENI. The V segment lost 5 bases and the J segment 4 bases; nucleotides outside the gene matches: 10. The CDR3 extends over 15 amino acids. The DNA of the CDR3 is TGTGCCAGCTCATCTGAAGACAGGGTAGGCACTGAAGCTTTCTTT. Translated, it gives CASSSEDRVGTEAFF.

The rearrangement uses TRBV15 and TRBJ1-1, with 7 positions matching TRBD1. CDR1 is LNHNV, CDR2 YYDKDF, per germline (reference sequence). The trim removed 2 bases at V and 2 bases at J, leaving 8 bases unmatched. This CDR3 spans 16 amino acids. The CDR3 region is CATSRPIGQVNTEAFF. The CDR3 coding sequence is TGTGCCACCAGCAGACCGATCGGACAGGTTAACACTGAAGCTTTCTTT.

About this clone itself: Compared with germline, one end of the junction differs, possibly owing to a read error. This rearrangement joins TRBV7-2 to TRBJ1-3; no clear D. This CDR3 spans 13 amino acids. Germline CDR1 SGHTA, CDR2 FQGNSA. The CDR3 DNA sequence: TGTGCCAGCAGCTCCGGACCGGGAAAGACCATATATTTT. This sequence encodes CASSSGPGKTIYF. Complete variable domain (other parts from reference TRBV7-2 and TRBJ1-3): GAGVSQSPSNKVTEKGKDVELRCDPISGHTALYWYRQSLGQGLEFLIYFQGNSAPDKSGLPSDRFSAERTGGSVSTLTIQRTQQEDSAVYLCASSSGPGKTIYFGEGSWLTVV.

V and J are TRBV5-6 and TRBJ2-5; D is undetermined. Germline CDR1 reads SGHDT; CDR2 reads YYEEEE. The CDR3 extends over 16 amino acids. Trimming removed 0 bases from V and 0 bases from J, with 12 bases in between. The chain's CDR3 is CASSLVRMPYQETQYF. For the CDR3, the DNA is TGTGCCAGCAGCTTGGTGAGGATGCCGTACCAAGAGACCCAGTACTTC.

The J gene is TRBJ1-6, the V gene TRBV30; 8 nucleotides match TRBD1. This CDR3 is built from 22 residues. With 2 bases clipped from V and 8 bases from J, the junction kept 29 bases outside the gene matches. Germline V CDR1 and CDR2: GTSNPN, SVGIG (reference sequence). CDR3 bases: TGTGCCTGGAGTCCGACGGACAGGGATGGTTTGGTTGCCGTGCAGAGAGATTCACCCCTCCACTTT. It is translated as CAWSPTDRDGLVAVQRDSPLHF.

In DNA, the CDR3 is TGTGCCAGCAGCAGCCTTCTAGCGGGGCCGAGCTGGGGGCAGTTCTTC. Its translation is CASSSLLAGPSWGQFF. The chain couples TRBV3-1 (or the pseudogene TRBV3-2) to TRBJ2-1; 9 bases are shared with TRBD2. Germline values: CDR1 LGHDT, CDR2 YNNKEL (reference sequence). The CDR3 covers 16 residues. J gave up 12 bases and V 5 bases, and 17 bases lay outside the gene matches.

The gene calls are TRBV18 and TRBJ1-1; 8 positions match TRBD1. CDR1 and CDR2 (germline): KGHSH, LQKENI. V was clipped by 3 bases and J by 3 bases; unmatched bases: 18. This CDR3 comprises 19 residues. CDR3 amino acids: CASSPLRVMGRTGYTEAFF. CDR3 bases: TGTGCCAGCTCACCCTTGCGGGTGATGGGGAGGACAGGGTACACTGAAGCTTTCTTT.

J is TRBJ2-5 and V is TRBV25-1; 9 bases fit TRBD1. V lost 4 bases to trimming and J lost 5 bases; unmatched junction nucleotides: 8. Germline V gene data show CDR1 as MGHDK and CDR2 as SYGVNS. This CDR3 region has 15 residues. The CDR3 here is CASSASGTGKETQYF. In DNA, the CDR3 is TGTGCCAGCAGTGCTTCCGGGACAGGGAAGGAGACCCAGTACTTC.

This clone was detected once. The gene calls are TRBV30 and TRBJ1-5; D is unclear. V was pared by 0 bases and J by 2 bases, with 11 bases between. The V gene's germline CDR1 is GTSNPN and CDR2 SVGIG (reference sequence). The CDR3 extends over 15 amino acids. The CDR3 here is CAWSVRLAGNQPQHF. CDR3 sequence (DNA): TGTGCCTGGAGTGTACGTCTGGCCGGCAATCAGCCCCAGCATTTT.

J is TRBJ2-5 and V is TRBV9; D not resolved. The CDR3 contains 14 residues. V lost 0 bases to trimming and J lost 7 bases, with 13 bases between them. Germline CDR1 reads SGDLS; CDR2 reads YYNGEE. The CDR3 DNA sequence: TGTGCCAGCAGCGTAGAAAGTCTCAGAGGGACCCAGTACTTC. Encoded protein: CASSVESLRGTQYF.

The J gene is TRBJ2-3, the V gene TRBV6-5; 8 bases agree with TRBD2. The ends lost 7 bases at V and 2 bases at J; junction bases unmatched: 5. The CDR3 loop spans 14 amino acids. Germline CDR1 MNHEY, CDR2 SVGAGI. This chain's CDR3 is CASKSSGYTDTQYF. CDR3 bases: TGTGCCAGCAAGTCTAGCGGGTACACAGATACGCAGTATTTT.

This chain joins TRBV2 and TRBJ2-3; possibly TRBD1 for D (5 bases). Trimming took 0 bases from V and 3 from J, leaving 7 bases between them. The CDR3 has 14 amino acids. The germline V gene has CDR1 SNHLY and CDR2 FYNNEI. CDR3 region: CASSEAKGTDTQYF. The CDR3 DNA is TGTGCCAGCAGTGAAGCAAAGGGGACAGATACGCAGTATTTT. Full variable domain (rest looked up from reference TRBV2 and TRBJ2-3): EPEVTQTPSHQVTQMGQEVILRCVPISNHLYFYWYRQILGQKVEFLVSFYNNEISEKSEIFDDQFSVERPDGSNFTLKIRSTKLEDSAMYFCASSEAKGTDTQYFGPGTRLTVL.

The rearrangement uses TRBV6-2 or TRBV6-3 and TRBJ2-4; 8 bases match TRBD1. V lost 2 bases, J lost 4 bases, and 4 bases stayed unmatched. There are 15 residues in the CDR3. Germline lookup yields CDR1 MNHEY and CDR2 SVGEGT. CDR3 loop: CASSYPTGEKNIQYF. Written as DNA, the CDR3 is TGTGCCAGCAGTTACCCGACAGGGGAAAAAAACATTCAGTACTTC.

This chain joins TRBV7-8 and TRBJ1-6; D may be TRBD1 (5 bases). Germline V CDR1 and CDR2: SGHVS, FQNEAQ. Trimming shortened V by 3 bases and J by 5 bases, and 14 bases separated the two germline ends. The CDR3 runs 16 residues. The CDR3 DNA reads TGTGCCAGCAGCTTCTTCGGACAAACGAATAATTCACCCCTCCACTTT. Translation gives CASSFFGQTNNSPLHF. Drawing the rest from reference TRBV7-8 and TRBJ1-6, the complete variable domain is GAGVSQSPRYKVAKRGQDVALRCDPISGHVSLFWYQQALGQGPEFLTYFQNEAQLDKSGLPSDRFFAERPEGSVSTLKIQRTQQEDSAVYLCASSFFGQTNNSPLHFGNGTRLTVT.

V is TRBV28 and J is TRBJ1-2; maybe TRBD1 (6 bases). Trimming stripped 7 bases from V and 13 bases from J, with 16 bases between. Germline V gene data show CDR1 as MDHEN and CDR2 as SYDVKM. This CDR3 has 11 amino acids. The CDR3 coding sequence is TGTGCCAGCACCGTGAGGGGGTCGCCCACCTTC. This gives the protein CASTVRGSPTF.

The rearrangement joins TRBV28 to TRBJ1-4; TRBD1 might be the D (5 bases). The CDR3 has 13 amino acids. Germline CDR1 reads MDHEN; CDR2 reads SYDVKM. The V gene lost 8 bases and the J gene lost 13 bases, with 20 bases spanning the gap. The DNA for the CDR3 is TGTGCCAGCCATGCGGGGCAGTCCCCCGTACTGTTTTTT. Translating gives CASHAGQSPVLFF.

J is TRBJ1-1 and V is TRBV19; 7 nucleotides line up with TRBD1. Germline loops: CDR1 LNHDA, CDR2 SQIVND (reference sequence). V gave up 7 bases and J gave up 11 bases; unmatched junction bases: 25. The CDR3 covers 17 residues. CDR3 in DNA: TGTGCCAGTAACTTAAACCCCCGACAGGGAATGGCGAATCCGGCTTTCTTT. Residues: CASNLNPRQGMANPAFF.

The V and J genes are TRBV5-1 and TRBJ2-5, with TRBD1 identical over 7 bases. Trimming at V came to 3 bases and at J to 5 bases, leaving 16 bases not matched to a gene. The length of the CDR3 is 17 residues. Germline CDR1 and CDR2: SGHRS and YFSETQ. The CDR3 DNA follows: TGCGCCAGCAGCTCCCGAGGGTTACAGGGGCCGGGGGAGACCCAGTACTTC. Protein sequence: CASSSRGLQGPGETQYF.

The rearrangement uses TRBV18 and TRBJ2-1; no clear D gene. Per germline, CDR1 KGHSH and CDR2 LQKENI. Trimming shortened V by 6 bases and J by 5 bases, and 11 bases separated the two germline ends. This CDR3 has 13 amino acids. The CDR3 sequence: CASSPQVDNEQFF. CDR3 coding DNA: TGTGCCAGCTCGCCGCAGGTAGACAATGAGCAGTTCTTC.

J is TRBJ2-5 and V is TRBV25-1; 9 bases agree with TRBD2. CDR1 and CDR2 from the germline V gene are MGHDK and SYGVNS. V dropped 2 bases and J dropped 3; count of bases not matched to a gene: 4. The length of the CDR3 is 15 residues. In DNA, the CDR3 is TGTGCCAGCAGTGAAAGGGTAGCGGGAGAAGAGACCCAGTACTTC. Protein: CASSERVAGEETQYF.

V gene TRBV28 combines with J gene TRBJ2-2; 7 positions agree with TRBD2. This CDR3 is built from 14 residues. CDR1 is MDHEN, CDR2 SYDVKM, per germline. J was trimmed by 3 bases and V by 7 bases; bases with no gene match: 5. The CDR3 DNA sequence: TGTGCCAGCACCCGGGGAGGGGACACCGGGGAGCTGTTTTTT. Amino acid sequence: CASTRGGDTGELFF.